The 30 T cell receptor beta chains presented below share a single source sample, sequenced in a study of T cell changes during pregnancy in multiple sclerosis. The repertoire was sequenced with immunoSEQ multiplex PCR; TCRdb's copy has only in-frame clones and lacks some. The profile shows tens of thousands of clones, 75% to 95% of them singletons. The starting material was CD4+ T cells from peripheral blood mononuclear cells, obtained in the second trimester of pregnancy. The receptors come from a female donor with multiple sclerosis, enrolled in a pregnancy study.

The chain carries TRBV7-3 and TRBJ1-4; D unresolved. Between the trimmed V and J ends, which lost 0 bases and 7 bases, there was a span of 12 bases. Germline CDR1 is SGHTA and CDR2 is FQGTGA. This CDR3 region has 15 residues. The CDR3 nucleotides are TGTGCCAGCAGCTTAACTCGGGTACGGGGTGAAAAACTGTTTTTT. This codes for CASSLTRVRGEKLFF.

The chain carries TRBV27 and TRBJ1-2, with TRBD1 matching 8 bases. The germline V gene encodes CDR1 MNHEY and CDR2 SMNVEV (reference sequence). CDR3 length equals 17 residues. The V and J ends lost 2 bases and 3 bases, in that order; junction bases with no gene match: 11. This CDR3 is CASSLGAGGAKDYGYTF. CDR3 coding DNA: TGTGCCAGCAGTTTAGGGGCAGGGGGCGCGAAGGACTATGGCTACACCTTC.

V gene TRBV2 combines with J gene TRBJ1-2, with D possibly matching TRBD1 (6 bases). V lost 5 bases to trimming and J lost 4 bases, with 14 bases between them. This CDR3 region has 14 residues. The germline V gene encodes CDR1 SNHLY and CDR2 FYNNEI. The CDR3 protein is CASSFNTGSYGYTF. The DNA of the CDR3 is TGTGCCAGCAGTTTCAATACAGGGAGCTATGGCTACACCTTC. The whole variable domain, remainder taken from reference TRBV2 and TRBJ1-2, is EPEVTQTPSHQVTQMGQEVILRCVPISNHLYFYWYRQILGQKVEFLVSFYNNEISEKSEIFDDQFSVERPDGSNFTLKIRSTKLEDSAMYFCASSFNTGSYGYTFGSGTRLTVV.

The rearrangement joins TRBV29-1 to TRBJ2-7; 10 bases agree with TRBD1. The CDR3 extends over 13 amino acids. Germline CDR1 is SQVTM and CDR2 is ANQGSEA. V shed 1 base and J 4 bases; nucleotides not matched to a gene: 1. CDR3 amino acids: CSVEGTGGYEQYF. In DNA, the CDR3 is TGCAGCGTTGAAGGGACAGGGGGTTACGAGCAGTACTTC.

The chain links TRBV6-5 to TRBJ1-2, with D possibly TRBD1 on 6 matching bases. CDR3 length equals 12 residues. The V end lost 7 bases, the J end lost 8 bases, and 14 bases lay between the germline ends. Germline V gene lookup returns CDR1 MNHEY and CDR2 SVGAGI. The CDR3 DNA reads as TGTGCCAGCACTACAGGGTCCTTGGGCTACACCTTC. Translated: CASTTGSLGYTF.

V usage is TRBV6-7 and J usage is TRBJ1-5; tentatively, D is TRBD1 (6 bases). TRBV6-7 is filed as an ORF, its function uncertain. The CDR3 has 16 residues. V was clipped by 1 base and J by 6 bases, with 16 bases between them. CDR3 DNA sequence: TGTGCCAGCAGTTACTTCGAGGGGGGGGCAATTCAGCCCCAGCATTTT. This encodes CASSYFEGGAIQPQHF.

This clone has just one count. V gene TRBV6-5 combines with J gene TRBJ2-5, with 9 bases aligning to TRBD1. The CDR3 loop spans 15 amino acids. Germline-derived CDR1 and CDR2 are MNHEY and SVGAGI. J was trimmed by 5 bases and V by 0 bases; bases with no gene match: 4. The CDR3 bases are TGTGCCAGCAGTTACTCCATTGACAGGGGGGAGACCCAGTACTTC. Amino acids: CASSYSIDRGETQYF.

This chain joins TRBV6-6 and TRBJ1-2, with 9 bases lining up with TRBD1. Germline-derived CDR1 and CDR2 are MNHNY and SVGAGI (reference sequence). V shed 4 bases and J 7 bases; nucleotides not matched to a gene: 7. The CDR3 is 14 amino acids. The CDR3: CASSSGQGDGGYTF. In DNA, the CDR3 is TGTGCCAGCAGTTCGGGACAGGGAGATGGTGGCTACACCTTC.

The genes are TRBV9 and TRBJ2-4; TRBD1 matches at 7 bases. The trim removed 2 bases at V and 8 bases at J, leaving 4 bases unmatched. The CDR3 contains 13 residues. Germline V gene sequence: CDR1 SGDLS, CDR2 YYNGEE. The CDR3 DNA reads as TGTGCCAGCAGCGTGACAGGGTTGGACATTCAGTACTTC. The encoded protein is CASSVTGLDIQYF. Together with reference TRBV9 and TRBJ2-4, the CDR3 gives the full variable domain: DSGVTQTPKHLITATGQRVTLRCSPRSGDLSVYWYQQSLDQGLQFLIQYYNGEERAKGNILERFSAQQFPDLHSELNLSSLELGDSALYFCASSVTGLDIQYFGAGTRLSVL.

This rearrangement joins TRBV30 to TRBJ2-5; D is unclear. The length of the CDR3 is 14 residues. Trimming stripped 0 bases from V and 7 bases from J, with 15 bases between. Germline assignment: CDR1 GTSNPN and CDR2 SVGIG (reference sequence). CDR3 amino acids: CAWSVNGGVGTQYF. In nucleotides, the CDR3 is TGTGCCTGGAGTGTAAACGGCGGCGTAGGGACCCAGTACTTC. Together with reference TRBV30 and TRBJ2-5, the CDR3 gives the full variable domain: SQTIHQWPATLVQPVGSPLSLECTVEGTSNPNLYWYRQAAGRGLQLLFYSVGIGQISSEVPQNLSASRPQDRQFILSSKKLLLSDSGFYLCAWSVNGGVGTQYFGPGTRLLVL.

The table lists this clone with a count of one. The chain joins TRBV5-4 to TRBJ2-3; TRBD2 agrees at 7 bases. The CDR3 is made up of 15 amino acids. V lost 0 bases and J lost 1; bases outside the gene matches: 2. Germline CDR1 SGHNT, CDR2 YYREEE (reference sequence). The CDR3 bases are TGTGCCAGCAGCTTGGATGGGGGGGGCACAGATACGCAGTATTTT. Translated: CASSLDGGGTDTQYF. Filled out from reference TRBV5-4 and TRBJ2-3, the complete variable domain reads ETGVTQSPTHLIKTRGQQVTLRCSSQSGHNTVSWYQQALGQGPQFIFQYYREEENGRGNFPPRFSGLQFPNYSSELNVNALELDDSALYLCASSLDGGGTDTQYFGPGTRLTVL.

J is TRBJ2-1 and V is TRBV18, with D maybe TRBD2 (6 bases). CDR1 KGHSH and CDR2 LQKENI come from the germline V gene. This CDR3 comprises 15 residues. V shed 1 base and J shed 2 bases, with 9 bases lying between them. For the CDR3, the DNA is TGTGCCAGCTCACCACTAGCGGATCCCTACAATGAGCAGTTCTTC. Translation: CASSPLADPYNEQFF.

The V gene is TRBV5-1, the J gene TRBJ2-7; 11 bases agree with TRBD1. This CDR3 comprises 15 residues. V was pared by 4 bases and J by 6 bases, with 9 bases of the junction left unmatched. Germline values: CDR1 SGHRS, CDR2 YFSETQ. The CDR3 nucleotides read TGCGCCAGCAGCGCGGCCGGGACAGGGGGAAGCGAGCAGTACTTC. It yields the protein CASSAAGTGGSEQYF.

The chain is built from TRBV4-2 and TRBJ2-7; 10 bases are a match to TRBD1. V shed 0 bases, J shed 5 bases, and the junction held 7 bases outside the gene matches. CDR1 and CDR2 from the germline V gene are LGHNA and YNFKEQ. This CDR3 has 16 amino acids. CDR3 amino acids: CASSQDWRQGAHEQYF. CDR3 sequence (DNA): TGTGCCAGCAGCCAAGATTGGAGACAGGGGGCCCACGAGCAGTACTTC.

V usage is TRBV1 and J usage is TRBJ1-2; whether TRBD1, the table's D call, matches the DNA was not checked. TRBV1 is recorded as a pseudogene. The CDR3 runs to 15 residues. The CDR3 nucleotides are TGCACCAGCAGCCAAGATGGGCCCAGGGGGGATGGCTACACCTTC. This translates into CTSSQDGPRGDGYTF.

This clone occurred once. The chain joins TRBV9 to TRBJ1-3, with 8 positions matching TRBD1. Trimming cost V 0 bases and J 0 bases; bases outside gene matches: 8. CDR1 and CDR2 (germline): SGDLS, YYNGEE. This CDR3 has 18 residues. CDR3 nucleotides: TGTGCCAGCAGCGTAGCCCCAGGGGGCCACCTCTCTGGAAACACCATATATTTT. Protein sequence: CASSVAPGGHLSGNTIYF.

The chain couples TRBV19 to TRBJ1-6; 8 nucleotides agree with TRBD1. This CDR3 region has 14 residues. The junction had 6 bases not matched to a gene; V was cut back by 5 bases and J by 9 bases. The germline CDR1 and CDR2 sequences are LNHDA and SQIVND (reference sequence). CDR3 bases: TGTGCCAGTAGTCACAGGGGGGAAAGTTCACCCCTCCACTTT. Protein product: CASSHRGESSPLHF.

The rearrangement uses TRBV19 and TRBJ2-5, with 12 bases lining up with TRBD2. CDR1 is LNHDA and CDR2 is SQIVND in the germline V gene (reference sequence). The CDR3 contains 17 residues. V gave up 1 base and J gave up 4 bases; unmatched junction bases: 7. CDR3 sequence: CASSIGLAGGPVETQYF. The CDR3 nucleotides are TGTGCCAGTAGTATAGGCCTAGCGGGAGGGCCGGTAGAGACCCAGTACTTC.

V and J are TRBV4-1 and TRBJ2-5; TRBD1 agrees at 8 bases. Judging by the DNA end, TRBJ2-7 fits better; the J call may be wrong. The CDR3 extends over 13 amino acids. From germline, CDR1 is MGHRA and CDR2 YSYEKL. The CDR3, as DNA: TGCGCCAGTTCGACAGGGGAGGCCTACGAGCAGTACTTC. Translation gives CASSTGEAYEQYF.

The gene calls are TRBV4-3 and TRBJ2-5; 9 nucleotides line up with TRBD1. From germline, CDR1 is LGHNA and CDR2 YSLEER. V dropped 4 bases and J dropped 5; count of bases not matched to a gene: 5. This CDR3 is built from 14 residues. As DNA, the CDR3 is TGCGCCAGCAGCCCAGGGACAGGGTGGGAGACCCAGTACTTC. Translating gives CASSPGTGWETQYF.

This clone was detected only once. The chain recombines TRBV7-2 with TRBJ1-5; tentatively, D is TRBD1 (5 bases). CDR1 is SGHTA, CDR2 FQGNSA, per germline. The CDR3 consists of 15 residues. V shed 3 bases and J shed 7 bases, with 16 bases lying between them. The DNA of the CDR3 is TGTGCCAGCAGCTTTGTCGGGGGAGGCGAACAGCCCCAGCATTTT. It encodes CASSFVGGGEQPQHF.

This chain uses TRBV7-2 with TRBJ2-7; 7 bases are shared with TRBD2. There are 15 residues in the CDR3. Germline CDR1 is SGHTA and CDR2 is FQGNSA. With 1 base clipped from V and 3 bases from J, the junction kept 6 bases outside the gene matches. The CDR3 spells CASSLEAGPFYEQYF. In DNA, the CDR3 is TGTGCCAGCAGCTTAGAAGCGGGGCCCTTCTACGAGCAGTACTTC.

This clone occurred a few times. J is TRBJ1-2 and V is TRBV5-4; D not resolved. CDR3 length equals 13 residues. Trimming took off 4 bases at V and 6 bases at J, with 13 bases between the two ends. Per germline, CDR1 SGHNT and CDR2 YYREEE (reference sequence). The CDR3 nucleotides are TGTGCCAGCAGCCGGGATAGGTTCGATGGCTACACCTTC. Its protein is CASSRDRFDGYTF.

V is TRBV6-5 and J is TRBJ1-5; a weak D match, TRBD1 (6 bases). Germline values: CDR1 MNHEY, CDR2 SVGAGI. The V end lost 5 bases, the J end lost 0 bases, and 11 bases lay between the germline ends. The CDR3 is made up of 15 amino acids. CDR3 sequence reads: CASSPGAYSNQPQHF. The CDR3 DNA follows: TGTGCCAGCAGTCCAGGGGCTTATAGCAATCAGCCCCAGCATTTT.

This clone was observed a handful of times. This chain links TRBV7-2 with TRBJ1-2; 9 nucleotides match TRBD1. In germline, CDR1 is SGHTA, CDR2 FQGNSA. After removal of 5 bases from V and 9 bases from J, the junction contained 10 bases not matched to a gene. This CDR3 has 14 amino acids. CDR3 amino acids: CASSRDRASFSYTF. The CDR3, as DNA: TGTGCCAGCAGCAGGGACAGGGCCAGTTTTAGCTACACCTTC.

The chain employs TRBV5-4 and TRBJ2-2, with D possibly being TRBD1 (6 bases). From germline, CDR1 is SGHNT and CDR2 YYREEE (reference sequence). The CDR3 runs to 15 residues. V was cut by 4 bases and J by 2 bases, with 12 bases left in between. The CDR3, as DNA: TGTGCCAGCAGCAGCAGGGGTTTAAACACCGGGGAGCTGTTTTTT. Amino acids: CASSSRGLNTGELFF.

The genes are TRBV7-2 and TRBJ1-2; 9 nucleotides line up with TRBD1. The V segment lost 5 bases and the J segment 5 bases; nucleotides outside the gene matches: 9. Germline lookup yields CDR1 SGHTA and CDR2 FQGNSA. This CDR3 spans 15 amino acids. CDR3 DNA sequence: TGTGCCAGCAGCCCGCCGCGGGACAGGGCATATGGCTACACCTTC. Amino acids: CASSPPRDRAYGYTF.

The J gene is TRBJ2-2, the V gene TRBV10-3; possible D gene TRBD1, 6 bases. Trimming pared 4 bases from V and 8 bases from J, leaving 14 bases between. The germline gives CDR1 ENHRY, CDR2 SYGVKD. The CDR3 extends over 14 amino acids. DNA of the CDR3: TGTGCCATCAGTGCCGGCCGGGACAAGGGGGAGCTGTTTTTT. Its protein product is CAISAGRDKGELFF.

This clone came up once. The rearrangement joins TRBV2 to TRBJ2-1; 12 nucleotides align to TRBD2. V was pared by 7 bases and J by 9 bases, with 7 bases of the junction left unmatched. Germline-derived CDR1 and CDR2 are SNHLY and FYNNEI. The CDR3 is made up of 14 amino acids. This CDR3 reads CASKASGGASEQFF. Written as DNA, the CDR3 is TGTGCCAGCAAGGCTAGCGGGGGGGCCAGTGAGCAGTTCTTC.

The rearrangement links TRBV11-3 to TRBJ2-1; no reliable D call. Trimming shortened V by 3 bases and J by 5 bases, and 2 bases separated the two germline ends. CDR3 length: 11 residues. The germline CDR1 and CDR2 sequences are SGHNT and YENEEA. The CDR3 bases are TGTGCCAGCAGCTTCGACAATGAGCAGTTCTTC. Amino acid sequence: CASSFDNEQFF.